Listed below are T cell receptor beta chains from one sample, sequenced in a study of blood T cell repertoires in COVID-19. Libraries were prepared by immunoSEQ multiplex PCR; TCRdb keeps only in-frame clonotypes and omits some of them. The data show fewer than 200,000 clones, roughly 82% seen once. The sample taken for sequencing was peripheral blood. These receptors came from a woman aged 60-70 years with COVID-19, enrolled during active disease. Both conserved end residues are part of each CDR3. The order of the fields is CDR3 length, J gene, D gene, V gene, clone size, CDR3 DNA, CDR3 protein. The D gene is left open where the match is weak. Some rows mark clone size as missing; the rest say once, few, many or name a class of expanded clone.

>13|TRBJ1-5|.|TRBV28|.
TGTGCCAGCAGGGGGGGGGTGTCATCGCCCCAGCATTTT
CASRGGVSSPQHF
>13|TRBJ2-2|.|TRBV11-1|.
TGTGCCAGCAGCCGGACTCGGACCGGGGAGCTGTTTTTT
CASSRTRTGELFF
>14|TRBJ1-5|TRBD1|TRBV20-1|.
TGCAGTGCTAGTTTCGACAGGGGTCCCAAGGTACAGCATTTT
CSASFDRGPKVQHF
>15|TRBJ1-4|.|TRBV13|.
TGTGCCAGCAACTGGGGGGGGACGGCTAATGAAAAACTGTTTTTT
CASNWGGTANEKLFF
>17|TRBJ1-2|.|TRBV7-8|.
TGTGCCAGCAGCGTGGGAGTGGGGCTGGGGGGACACTATGGCTACACCTTC
CASSVGVGLGGHYGYTF
>18|TRBJ1-1|TRBD1|TRBV5-1|.
TGCGCCAGCAGCTTGGGAATTACAGGGGGCTTGAGAGGGACTGAAGCTTTCTTT
CASSLGITGGLRGTEAFF
>15|TRBJ1-5|TRBD1|TRBV19|.
TGTGCCAGTAGTATAGTGAGGACAGGGAATCAGCCCCAGCATTTT
CASSIVRTGNQPQHF
>12|TRBJ1-5|.|TRBV20-1|few
TGCAGTGCTAGTGTCAGGTATCAGCCCCAGCATTTT
CSASVRYQPQHF
>15|TRBJ2-2|.|TRBV27|.
TGTGCCAGCAGTTTACAACCCCTATCCACCGGGGAGCTGTTTTTT
CASSLQPLSTGELFF
>11|TRBJ2-3|.|TRBV29-1|.
TGCAGCCCGTCCCGGGGAGGTAGGCAGTATTTT
CSPSRGGRQYF
>16|TRBJ1-1|TRBD1|TRBV3-1/TRBV3-2|.
TGTGCCAGCAGCCAAGATCGGGTGGACAGGGGCACTGAAGCTTTCTTT
CASSQDRVDRGTEAFF
>14|TRBJ2-7|.|TRBV7-2|once
TGTGCCAGCAGCTTAGCAGGGAGAGGCTACGAGCAGTACTTC
CASSLAGRGYEQYF
>12|TRBJ2-2|.|TRBV28|.
TGTGCCAGCAGTTTGACGGGTTGGGAGCTGTTTTTT
CASSLTGWELFF
>16|TRBJ1-2|TRBD1|TRBV6-2/TRBV6-3|.
TGTGCCAGCAGTTACCCGGGACAGCAAACTAACTATGGCTACACCTTC
CASSYPGQQTNYGYTF
>18|TRBJ1-6|TRBD1|TRBV28|.
TGTGCCAGCAGCCCCCCCCGGACAGGGCAGACTCCTAATTCACCCCTCCACTTT
CASSPPRTGQTPNSPLHF
>15|TRBJ1-4|TRBD1|TRBV19|.
TGTGCCAGTAGTCCCCCTCTCCAGGGGGCGGGTTTACTGTTTTTT
CASSPPLQGAGLLFF
>17|TRBJ2-3|.|TRBV7-3|.
TGTGCCAGCAGCTTAATAGGCGGCGGGGGCCTGCCAGATACGCAGTATTTT
CASSLIGGGGLPDTQYF
>15|TRBJ2-7|.|TRBV11-2|.
TGTGCCAGCAGCTTAGGGGGGGAGTCTACCTACGAGCAGTACTTC
CASSLGGESTYEQYF
>12|TRBJ2-2|.|TRBV2|.
TGTGCCAGGAGGTCGTTCACCGGGGAGCTGTTTTTT
CARRSFTGELFF
>15|TRBJ1-3|.|TRBV9|.
TGTGCCAGCAGCGTAGGAGGCCACTCTGGAAACACCATATATTTT
CASSVGGHSGNTIYF
>13|TRBJ1-1|.|TRBV7-3|.
TGTGCCAGCAGCCTGAGGGCGAACACTGAAGCTTTCTTT
CASSLRANTEAFF
>15|TRBJ2-3|.|TRBV7-2|.
TGTGCCAGCAGCTTAGCCTATCCTAGCACAGATACGCAGTATTTT
CASSLAYPSTDTQYF
>14|TRBJ1-2|.|TRBV27|.
TGTGCCAGCAGTTTAAGCCGAGATAACTATGGCTACACCTTC
CASSLSRDNYGYTF
>17|TRBJ1-2|.|TRBV25-1|once
TGTGCCAGCAGTGAGGGGTGGTCGGGAAGCGTTAACTATGGCTACACCTTC
CASSEGWSGSVNYGYTF
>15|TRBJ2-2|.|TRBV5-1|.
TGCGCCAGCAGCTTGGCCCAGGGTGGCACCGGGGAGCTGTTTTTT
CASSLAQGGTGELFF
>19|TRBJ2-1|.|TRBV4-2|.
TGTGCCAGCAGCCCCCAAAGGAGTGAGGGGGTGCGAACAAGCAATGAGCAGTTCTTC
CASSPQRSEGVRTSNEQFF
>14|TRBJ1-2|TRBD1|TRBV28|.
TGTGCCAGCAGTTCAGGGGGCAGCAACTATGGCTACACCTTC
CASSSGGSNYGYTF
>15|TRBJ2-5|TRBD1|TRBV5-1|.
TGCGCCAGCAGCTTGGACAGGGGTCGGGGAGAGACCCAGTACTTC
CASSLDRGRGETQYF
>18|TRBJ2-7|TRBD2|TRBV4-3|.
TGCGCCAGCAGCCACCTACCCTCCGGGAGGCAGGGAATTTACGAGCAGTACTTC
CASSHLPSGRQGIYEQYF